This T cell receptor beta chain originates from a study of cytomegalovirus exposure and HLA in healthy donors. The PCR ran on 60 Vbeta and 13 Jbeta primers. Sequenced by immunoSEQ multiplex PCR; TCRdb stores in-frame clones only, minus some. The table includes some 110,000 clones, around four fifths detected once. The CDR3 covers 17 residues. V lost 1 base, J lost 0 bases, and 15 bases lay in between. The germline CDR1 and CDR2 sequences are SGDLS and YYNGEE. This clone has a handful of counts. The sequence came from a man aged 25-45 years in good health and CMV-seronegative. V is TRBV9 and J is TRBJ2-3; D gene ambiguous. Material: PBMCs. CDR3 coding DNA: TGTGCCAGCAGCGTATTTGCGACCAGAGGTAGCACAGATACGCAGTATTTT. Encoded protein: CASSVFATRGSTDTQYF.